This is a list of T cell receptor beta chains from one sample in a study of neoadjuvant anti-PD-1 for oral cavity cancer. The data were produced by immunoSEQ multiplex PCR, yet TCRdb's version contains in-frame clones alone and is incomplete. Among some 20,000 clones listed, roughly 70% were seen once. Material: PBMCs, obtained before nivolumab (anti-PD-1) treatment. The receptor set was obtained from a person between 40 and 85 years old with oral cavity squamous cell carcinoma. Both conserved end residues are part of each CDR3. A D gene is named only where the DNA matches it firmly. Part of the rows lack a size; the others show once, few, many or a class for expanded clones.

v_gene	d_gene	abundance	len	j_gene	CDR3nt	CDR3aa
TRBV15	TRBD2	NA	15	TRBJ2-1	TGTGCCACCAGCAGAGAGGCGGGAGTAGGCAATGAGCAGTTCTTC	CATSREAGVGNEQFF
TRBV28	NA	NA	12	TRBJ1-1	TGTGCCAGCACCAACTGGGGCACTGAAGCTTTCTTT	CASTNWGTEAFF
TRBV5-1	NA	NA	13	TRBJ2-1	TGCGCCAGCAGCTTGTTACGGGCCAATGAGCAGTTCTTC	CASSLLRANEQFF
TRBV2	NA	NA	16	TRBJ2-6	TGTGCCAGCAGTGAAGCGCTAGTCTCTGGGGCCAACGTCCTGACTTTC	CASSEALVSGANVLTF
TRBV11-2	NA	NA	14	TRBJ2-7	TGTGCCAGCAGCCCGATCAGACTAGTCGGCGAGCAGTACTTC	CASSPIRLVGEQYF
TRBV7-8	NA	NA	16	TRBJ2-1	TGTGCCAGCAGCTTGCGCGACATCACTGGGAACAATGAGCAGTTCTTC	CASSLRDITGNNEQFF
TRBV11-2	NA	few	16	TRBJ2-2	TGTGCCAGCAGCTTAGGCTCGGGACAAGGCCGCGGGGAGCTGTTTTTT	CASSLGSGQGRGELFF
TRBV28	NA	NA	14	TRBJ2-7	TGTGCCAGCAGTCACCCTAGCGCCGCTTACGAGCAGTACTTC	CASSHPSAAYEQYF
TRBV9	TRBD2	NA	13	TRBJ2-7	TGTGCCAGCGGGGCGGGAGGGCCTCGCGAGCAGTACTTC	CASGAGGPREQYF
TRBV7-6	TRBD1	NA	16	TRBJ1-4	TGTGCCAGCAGCCCCTCTCCTGGACAGGGGAGTGAAAAACTGTTTTTT	CASSPSPGQGSEKLFF
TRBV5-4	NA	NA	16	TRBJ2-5	TGTGCCAGCAGCTTGGAAACACGGTTAAGTGGAGAGACCCAGTACTTC	CASSLETRLSGETQYF
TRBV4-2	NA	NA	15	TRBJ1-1	TGTGCCAGCAGCCAAGGAGGCGCGTCGGGGACTGAAGCTTTCTTT	CASSQGGASGTEAFF
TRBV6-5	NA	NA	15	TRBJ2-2	TGTGCCAGCAGCTCAGGGGGGGCGGGCACCGGGGAGCTGTTTTTT	CASSSGGAGTGELFF
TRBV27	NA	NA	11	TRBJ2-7	TGTGCCAGCAGTCCAAACTTCGAGCAGTACTTC	CASSPNFEQYF
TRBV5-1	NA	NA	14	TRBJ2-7	TGCGCCAGCAGCTTGACGGGAACTCCAAACGAGCAGTACTTC	CASSLTGTPNEQYF
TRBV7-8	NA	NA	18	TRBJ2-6	TGTGCCAGCAGCTTAACGAGTGGGTTTGGGCCTGGGGCCAACGTCCTGACTTTC	CASSLTSGFGPGANVLTF
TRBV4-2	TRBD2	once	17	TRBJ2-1	TGTGCCAGCAGCCAAGATGGTTGGACTAGCGGCTACAATGAGCAGTTCTTC	CASSQDGWTSGYNEQFF
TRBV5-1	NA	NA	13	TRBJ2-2	TGCGCCAGCAGCTTGGGGGGATCCGGGGAGCTGTTTTTT	CASSLGGSGELFF
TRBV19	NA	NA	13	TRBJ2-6	TGTGCCAGTAGTATTGCGGGGGCCAACGTCCTGACTTTC	CASSIAGANVLTF
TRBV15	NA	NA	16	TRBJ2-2	TGTGCCACCAGCAGGGTTTCAGGCTGGAACACCGGGGAGCTGTTTTTT	CATSRVSGWNTGELFF
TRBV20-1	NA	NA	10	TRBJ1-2	TGCAGTGCTATACTTTATGGCTACACCTTC	CSAILYGYTF
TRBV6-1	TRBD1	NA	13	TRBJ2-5	TGTGCCAGTAGACAGGGGACGCAAGAGACCCAGTACTTC	CASRQGTQETQYF
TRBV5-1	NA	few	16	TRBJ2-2	TGCGCCAGCAGCTTGGAAACACAGAGGAACACCGGGGAGCTGTTTTTT	CASSLETQRNTGELFF
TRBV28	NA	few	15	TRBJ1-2	TGTGCCAGCAGGCTCCGAACGGTATCTAACTATGGCTACACCTTC	CASRLRTVSNYGYTF
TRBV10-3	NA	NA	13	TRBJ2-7	TGTGCCATCAGCCCACGGGAAGCCTACGAGCAGTACTTC	CAISPREAYEQYF
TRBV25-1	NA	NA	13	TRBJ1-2	TGTGCCTCTTCCCAGAGGTCGGCCCATGGCTACACCTTC	CASSQRSAHGYTF